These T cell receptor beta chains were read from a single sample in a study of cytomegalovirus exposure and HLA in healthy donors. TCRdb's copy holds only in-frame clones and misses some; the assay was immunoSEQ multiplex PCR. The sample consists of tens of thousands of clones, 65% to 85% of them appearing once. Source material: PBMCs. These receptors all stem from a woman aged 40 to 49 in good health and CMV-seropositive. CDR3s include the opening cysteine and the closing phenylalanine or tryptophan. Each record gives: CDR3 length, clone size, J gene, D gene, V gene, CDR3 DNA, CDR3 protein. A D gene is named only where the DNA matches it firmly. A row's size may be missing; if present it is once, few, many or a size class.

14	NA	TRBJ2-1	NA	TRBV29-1	TGCAGCGTTATTTACAGTCGCAGCTACAATGAGCAGTTCTTC	CSVIYSRSYNEQFF
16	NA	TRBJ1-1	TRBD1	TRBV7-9	TGTGCCAGCAGCCGTCCCGGGACAGGGGGGTCAGCTGAAGCTTTCTTT	CASSRPGTGGSAEAFF
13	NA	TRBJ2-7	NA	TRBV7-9	TGTGCCAGCCGCCGGGGGGCAGGCTACGAGCAGTACTTC	CASRRGAGYEQYF
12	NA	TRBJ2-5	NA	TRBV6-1	TGTGCCACCACAAGGCAGGCAGAGACCCAGTACTTC	CATTRQAETQYF
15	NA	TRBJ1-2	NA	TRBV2	TGTGCCAGCAGTGAGGCAGGGATACCTAACTATGGCTACACCTTC	CASSEAGIPNYGYTF
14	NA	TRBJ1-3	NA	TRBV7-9	TGTGCCAGCAGGCCAACACTAACTGGAAACACCATATATTTT	CASRPTLTGNTIYF
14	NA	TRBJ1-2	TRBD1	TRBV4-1	TGCGCCAGCAGCCAAGAGAATGACAGGGGAGGCTACACCTTC	CASSQENDRGGYTF
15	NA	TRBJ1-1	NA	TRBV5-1	TGCGCCAGCACGGAAGACAGGTATATCAACACTGAAGCTTTCTTT	CASTEDRYINTEAFF
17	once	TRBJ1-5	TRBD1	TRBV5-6	TGTGCCAGCAGCTCCAGGACAGGGGTTTTGAGCAATCAGCCCCAGCATTTT	CASSSRTGVLSNQPQHF
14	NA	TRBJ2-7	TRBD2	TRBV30	TGTGCCGGTACACTAGCGGGAGGGTCCTACGAGCAGTACTTC	CAGTLAGGSYEQYF
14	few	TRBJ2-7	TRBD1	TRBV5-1	TGCGCCAGCAGCTTAAGCCAGGGGGCCAACGAGCAGTACTTC	CASSLSQGANEQYF
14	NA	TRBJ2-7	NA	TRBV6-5	TGTGCCAGCAGTTACTCTCTCGGGAGCCTCGAGCAGTACTTC	CASSYSLGSLEQYF
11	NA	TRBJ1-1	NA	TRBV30	TGTGCCTGGACAGGGAGGGTTGAAGCTTTCTTT	CAWTGRVEAFF
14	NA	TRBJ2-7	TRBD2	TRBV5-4	TGTGCCAGCAGCTTGTACGGGGGGGGCTACGAGCAGTACTTC	CASSLYGGGYEQYF
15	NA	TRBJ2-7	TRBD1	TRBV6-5	TGTGCCAGCAGTTACGGGGGGACAGGGCACGACGAGCAGTACTTC	CASSYGGTGHDEQYF
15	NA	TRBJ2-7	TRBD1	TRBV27	TGTGCCAGCAGCCTACAAGGACAGGGGGCTAGGGAGCAGTACTTC	CASSLQGQGAREQYF
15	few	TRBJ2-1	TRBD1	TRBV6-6	TGTGCCAGCAGTCGAGGGACAGGGGGCCGGGATGAGCAGTTCTTC	CASSRGTGGRDEQFF
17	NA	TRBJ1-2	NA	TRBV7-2	TGTGCCAGCAGCCCTCGCCGGGACAATACGCGGAACTATGGCTACACCTTC	CASSPRRDNTRNYGYTF
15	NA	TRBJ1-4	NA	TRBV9	TGTGCCAGCAGCGGCGGATCGTCGATTAATGAAAAACTGTTTTTT	CASSGGSSINEKLFF
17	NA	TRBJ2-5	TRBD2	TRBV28	TGTGCCAGCAGTTTAAGCGGATGGGGAGGGTTAGGAGAGACCCAGTACTTC	CASSLSGWGGLGETQYF
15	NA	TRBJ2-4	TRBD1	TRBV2	TGTGCCAGCAGGGAACCGGGACAGGGCTTACTTCATCAGTACTTC	CASREPGQGLLHQYF
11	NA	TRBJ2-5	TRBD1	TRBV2	TGTGCCAGCGGACAGGGTGAGACCCAGTACTTC	CASGQGETQYF
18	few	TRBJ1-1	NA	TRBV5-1	TGCGCCAGCAGCTTGGAGGGGTCGGTCTTTGACCCCAACACTGAAGCTTTCTTT	CASSLEGSVFDPNTEAFF
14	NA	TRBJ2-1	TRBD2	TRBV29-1	TGCAGCGTTCTCGGGGACCCCCGGGGGGGTGAGCAGTTCTTC	CSVLGDPRGGEQFF
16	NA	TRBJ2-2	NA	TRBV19	TGTGCCAGTAGTACGGCAGGCCAGATGAACACCGGGGAGCTGTTTTTT	CASSTAGQMNTGELFF
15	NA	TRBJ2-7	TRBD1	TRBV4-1	TGCGCCAGCAGCCTCCGGACAGGGAACCCCTACGAGCAGTACTTC	CASSLRTGNPYEQYF
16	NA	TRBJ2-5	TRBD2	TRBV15	TGTGCCACCAGCAGAGATCTGGTTAGCGGGGGGGAGACCCAGTACTTC	CATSRDLVSGGETQYF
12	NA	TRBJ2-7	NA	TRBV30	TGTGCCTGGAGTGTGGGCCCCTACGAGCAGTACTTC	CAWSVGPYEQYF